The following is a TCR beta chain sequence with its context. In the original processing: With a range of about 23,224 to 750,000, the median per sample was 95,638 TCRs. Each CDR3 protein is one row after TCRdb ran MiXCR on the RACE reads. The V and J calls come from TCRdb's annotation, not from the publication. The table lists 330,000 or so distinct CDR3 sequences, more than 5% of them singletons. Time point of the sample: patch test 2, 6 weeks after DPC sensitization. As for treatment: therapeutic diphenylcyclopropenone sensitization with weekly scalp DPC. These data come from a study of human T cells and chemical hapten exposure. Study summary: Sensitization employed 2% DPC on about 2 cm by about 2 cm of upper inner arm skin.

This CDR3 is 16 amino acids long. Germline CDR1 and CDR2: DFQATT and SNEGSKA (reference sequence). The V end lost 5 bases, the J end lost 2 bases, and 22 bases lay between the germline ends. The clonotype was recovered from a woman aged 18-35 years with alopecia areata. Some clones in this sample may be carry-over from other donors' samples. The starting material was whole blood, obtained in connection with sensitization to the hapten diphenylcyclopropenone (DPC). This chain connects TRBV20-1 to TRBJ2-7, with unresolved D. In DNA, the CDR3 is TGCAGTGCTTACTCACTAACCCGTAAAAGAACCTACGAGCAGTACTTC. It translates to CSAYSLTRKRTYEQYF.